A selection of T cell receptor beta chains follows, all from one sample in a study of blood T cell repertoires in COVID-19. Data came from immunoSEQ multiplex PCR; TCRdb stores just in-frame clones and leaves some out. The sample holds around 390,000 clones; approximately 87% are singletons and the top ten take about a tenth. Sequenced input: PBMCs or T cells enriched from blood (not recorded which). The receptors come from a woman aged 45 to 65 who had recovered from COVID-19. Both conserved end residues are trimmed from each CDR3.

TRBV19 ASSTSTKTGYYGYT
TRBV6-6 ASSRLAGGIYNEQF
TRBV7-2 ASSRGPLREQY
TRBV9 ASSVGGPYGYT
TRBV28 ASSPTGFTNQPQH
TRBV5-1 ASPPPLGGVRYT
TRBV6-1 ASSEVLDPRAEAF
TRBV7-9 ASSLATGGNQPQH
TRBV7-3 ASSKAGPNTGELF
TRBV7-2 ASSLSWLGRNNQPQH
TRBV10-3 AISEPGRDTDTQY
TRBV7-6 ASSSTTDSPLH
TRBV6-5 ASMGGVRRGYT
TRBV7-8 ASSLGEGTNSPLH
TRBV6-5 ASTGDFGYGYT
TRBV9 ASSTSTGELF